This T cell receptor beta chain was retrieved from a study of T cell repertoires and HLA-DP antigens listed by TCRdb under 2018. About the investigation overall: The study used an in vitro model of CD4+ T cell alloreactivity in which transduced HeLa cells presented allogeneic HLA-DP. One alloantigen differed from self by one peptide-binding groove amino acid, whereas the other differed by ten, modelling structurally similar versus dissimilar alloantigens. Of the three donors, two were male and one was female, and their ages ranged from the 18-to-29 age band up to the 60-to-69 age band. On average, roughly 200 ng of DNA went in for sorted CD137+CD4+ samples, versus roughly 1,300 ng for pre-culture CD4+ samples. General conclusions and limits of the study: Average cumulative frequency of clones undetected before culture was under 40% against one allele and around 51% against the other. Sorted CD137+ cells showed similar clonality against both alloantigens (about 0.39), much higher than the clonality of pre-culture samples (roughly 0.04). The study was limited by having only three donors, by relying on a non-physiological HeLa antigen-presenting system, and by using total CD4+ responder cells. Separate analysis of naive and memory CD4+ repertoires was not performed.

Untouched CD4+ T cells were isolated from Ficoll-separated PBMC through negative selection with magnetic beads, and an average purity of approximately 98% was reached. Magnetic beads were used to isolate untouched CD4+ T cells from Ficoll-separated PBMC, giving roughly 98% purity with negligible CD8+ contamination. Peripheral blood mononuclear cells came from the buffy coats of a few healthy blood donors, who served as the study's donors. All three donors were CMV seronegative. The DNeasy Blood & Tissue Kit was used to extract genomic DNA. For each subject, genomic DNA from sorted CD137+CD4+ cells and from pre-culture CD4+ baseline samples underwent TCRB sequencing. Of note for this clone: Its target antigen remains unknown. Within one base of it there is no much larger clone, and no base qualities were kept.

TCRB CDR3 regions were amplified with the immunoSEQ multiplex PCR using forward primers for 54 TRBV segments and reverse primers for 13 TRBJ segments. Pre-culture CD4+ samples were sequenced at deep resolution, targeting some 200,000 T cell genomes. Amplicons were sequenced on an Illumina HiSeq System, producing 87 bp reads covering the CDR3. The source study handled its data this way. PCR and sequencing errors in the reads were corrected, and alignment to IMGT reference sequences was used to define CDR3 regions. Synthetic template pools were used to estimate template counts and unique rearrangement counts. Clonality was computed as 1 minus Pielou's evenness. Richness was estimated with the Daley-Smith estimator. Morisita's index served as the measure of repertoire overlap. Clones present in cultured samples but not detected in the pre-culture repertoire of the same donor were defined as low-abundance clones. Here the immuneACCESS table is served through TCRdb, limited to in-frame sequences with V and J called. Missing clones are a known gap in these copies; in checked studies unresolved V genes cover under half, and the rest lacks a known reason. Clone size and V and J calls were adopted from that table, with D and trimming inferred from the DNA. The sample includes tens of thousands of clones, with about four fifths observed a single time. Approximately 1.4% of the sample is in the top ten clones.

Spanning cysteine to phenylalanine, the CDR3 consists of 16 amino acids. The sequence is cut down to CDR3 DNA, 48 bases in frame from base 1. CDR1 and CDR2 (SGHTA, FQGNSA) derive from the germline V gene. V ends up 1 base short and J 5 bases short, with an unmatched junction base count of 8. This receptor was identified in a man in his sixties in good health and CMV-seronegative. The sequenced material came from CD4+ T cells from PBMCs. The chain was built from TRBV7-2 and TRBJ2-3; 8 bases in the middle match TRBD2. The DNA is TGTGCCAGCAGCTTAGTGGGGACTAGACCGATAGATACGCAGTATTTT. This yields the protein CASSLVGTRPIDTQYF.